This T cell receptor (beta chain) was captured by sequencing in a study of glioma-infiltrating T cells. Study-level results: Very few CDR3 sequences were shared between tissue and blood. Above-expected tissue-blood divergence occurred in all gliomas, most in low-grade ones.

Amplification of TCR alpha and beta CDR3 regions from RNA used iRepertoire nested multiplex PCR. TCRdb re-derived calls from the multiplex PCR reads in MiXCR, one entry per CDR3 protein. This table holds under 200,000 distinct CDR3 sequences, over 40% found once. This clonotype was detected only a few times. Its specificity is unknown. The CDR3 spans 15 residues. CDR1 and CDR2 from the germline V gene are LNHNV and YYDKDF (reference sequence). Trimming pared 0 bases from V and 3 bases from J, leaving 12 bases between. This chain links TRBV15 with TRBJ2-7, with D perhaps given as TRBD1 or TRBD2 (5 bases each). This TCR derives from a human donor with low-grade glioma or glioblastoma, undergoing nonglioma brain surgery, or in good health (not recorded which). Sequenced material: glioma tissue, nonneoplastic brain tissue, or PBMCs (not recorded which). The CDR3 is CATSRDPGPDYEQYF. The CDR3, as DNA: TGTGCCACCAGCAGAGATCCGGGGCCCGACTACGAGCAGTACTTC.